These 5 T cell receptor beta chains were sequenced from one sample in a study of cytomegalovirus exposure and HLA in healthy donors. PCR employed 60 Vbeta and 13 Jbeta primers. Data came from immunoSEQ multiplex PCR; TCRdb stores just in-frame clones and leaves some out. Counted here are 100,000 or so clones, 75% occurring once; the ten biggest clones make up 1% to 1.5%. The sequencing input was PBMCs. These receptor sequences come from a man aged 40-50 years in good health and CMV-seronegative.

The gene calls are TRBV6-5 and TRBJ1-2; D is unclear. Trimming removed 6 bases at V and 4 bases at J, with 15 bases between. The CDR3 covers 14 residues. Germline V gene sequence: CDR1 MNHEY, CDR2 SVGAGI. The CDR3 here is CASSPREPSYGYTF. The CDR3 nucleotides read TGTGCCAGCAGCCCGCGTGAACCCTCCTATGGCTACACCTTC.

The chain is built from TRBV9 and TRBJ2-5; TRBD1 is a possible D gene (5 bases). This CDR3 region has 17 residues. The ends were cut back, 0 bases at V and 4 bases at J, with 19 bases in the middle. CDR1 and CDR2 (germline): SGDLS, YYNGEE. In DNA form, the CDR3 reads TGTGCCAGCAGCGTAGAGGCAGGGATAAGTGGTCGAGAGACCCAGTACTTC. Its translation is CASSVEAGISGRETQYF.

This chain links TRBV7-9 with TRBJ1-5; D gene unclear. CDR3 length equals 16 residues. Trimming left V 1 base short and J 4 bases short, with 14 bases between. The germline CDR1 and CDR2 sequences are SEHNR and FQNEAQ (reference sequence). The CDR3 is CASSLGTWQANQPQHF. CDR3 bases: TGTGCCAGCAGCTTAGGCACGTGGCAGGCGAATCAGCCCCAGCATTTT. The complete variable domain, with remaining parts taken from reference TRBV7-9 and TRBJ1-5, reads DTGVSQNPRHKITKRGQNVTFRCDPISEHNRLYWYRQTLGQGPEFLTYFQNEAQLEKSRLLSDRFSAERPKGSFSTLEIQRTEQGDSAMYLCASSLGTWQANQPQHFGDGTRLSIL.

The chain joins TRBV5-1 to TRBJ2-7, with TRBD2 identical over 11 bases. The V gene's germline CDR1 is SGHRS and CDR2 YFSETQ. Trimming removed 4 bases from V and 6 bases from J; junction bases left unmatched: 6. The CDR3 runs to 14 residues. CDR3 sequence (DNA): TGCGCCAGCAGCGAGCCTAGCGGGAGGACCGAGCAGTACTTC. Its translation: CASSEPSGRTEQYF. Full variable domain (remainder filled in from reference TRBV5-1 and TRBJ2-7): KAGVTQTPRYLIKTRGQQVTLSCSPISGHRSVSWYQQTPGQGLQFLFEYFSETQRNKGNFPGRFSGRQFSNSRSEMNVSTLELGDSALYLCASSEPSGRTEQYFGPGTRLTVT.

V and J are TRBV6-5 and TRBJ2-2; maybe TRBD1 (6 bases). CDR3 length: 14 amino acids. Germline loops: CDR1 MNHEY, CDR2 SVGAGI. V was pared by 6 bases and J by 7 bases, with 15 bases between. The CDR3: CASRVDRRSGELFF. The CDR3 DNA follows: TGTGCCAGCAGGGTAGACAGGAGGAGCGGGGAGCTGTTTTTT.